Described below is a single TCR beta chain sequence and its context. Its antigen is not identified. TCRdb reprocessed the reads via MiXCR and lists one record per CDR3 protein. In the table there are about 920,000 distinct CDR3 sequences, roughly 31% of which are singletons. The data are from a study of T cell repertoires in cytomegalovirus infection. The sequencing used cultured CD8+ T cells from PBMCs, collected from culture after CMV antigen stimulation. This receptor was obtained from a human donor in good health (CMV status not recorded). Some clones in this sample may be carry-over from other donors' samples.

As DNA, the CDR3 is TGTGCCAGCAGTTACTCTCGGGTAGAGACCCAGTACTTC. Protein: CASSYSRVETQYF. The chain uses TRBV6-5 and TRBJ2-5, with no clear D. CDR1 is MNHEY and CDR2 is SVGAGI in the germline V gene. V was shortened by 0 bases and J by 4 bases, with 6 bases between the two germline ends. This CDR3 has 13 amino acids.